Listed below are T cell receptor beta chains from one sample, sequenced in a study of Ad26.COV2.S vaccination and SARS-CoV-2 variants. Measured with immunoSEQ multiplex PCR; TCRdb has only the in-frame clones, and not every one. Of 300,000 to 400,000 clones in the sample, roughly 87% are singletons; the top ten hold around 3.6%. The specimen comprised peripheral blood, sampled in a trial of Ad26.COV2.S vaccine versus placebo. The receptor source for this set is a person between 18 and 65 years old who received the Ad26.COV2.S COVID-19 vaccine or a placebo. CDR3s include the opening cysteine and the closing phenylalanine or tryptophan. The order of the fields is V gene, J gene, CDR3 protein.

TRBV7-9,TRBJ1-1,CASSLAEVSWTEAFF
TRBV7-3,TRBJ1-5,CASSLGPDQPQHF
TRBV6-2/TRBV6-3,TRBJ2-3,CASSYSGAGTDTQYF
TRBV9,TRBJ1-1,CASSPHQRNTEAFF
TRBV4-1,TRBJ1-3,CASSHMILGAGSGNTIYF
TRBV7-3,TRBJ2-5,CASSPQGAAETQYF
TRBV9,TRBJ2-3,CASSVDPSGGAYTDTQYF
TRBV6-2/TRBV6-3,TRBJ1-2,CASSLGGGYTF
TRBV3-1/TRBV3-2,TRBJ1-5,CASSPGTHQPQHF
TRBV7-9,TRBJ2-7,CASSNQVPGRTYEQYF
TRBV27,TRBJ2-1,CASSFTDVGNEQFF
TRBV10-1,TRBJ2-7,CATPDRPPLYEQYF
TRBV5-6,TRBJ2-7,CASSLGTGRIGSYEQYF
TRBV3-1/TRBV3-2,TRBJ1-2,CASSSTPGTQVGGYTF
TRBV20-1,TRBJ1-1,CSAIMNTEAFF
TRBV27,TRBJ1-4,CASSPGTTTNEKLFF
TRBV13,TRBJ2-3,CASSPGGTDTQYF
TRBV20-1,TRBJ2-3,CSASKNRGRTDTQYF
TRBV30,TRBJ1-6,CASGGGRGGAPLHF
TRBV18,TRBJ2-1,CASSRGNEQFF
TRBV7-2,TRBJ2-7,CASSLESGEQYF
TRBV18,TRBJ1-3,CASSPTGGDPSSGNTIYF
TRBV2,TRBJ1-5,CASSKDTSNQPQHF
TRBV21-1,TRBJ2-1,CASSKVRGGEQFF
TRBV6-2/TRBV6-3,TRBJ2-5,CASSSSFSGGQETQYF
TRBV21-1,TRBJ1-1,CASSKRGTTKRYAMNTEAFF
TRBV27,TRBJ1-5,CASKSGTQPQHF
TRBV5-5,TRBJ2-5,CASSLSGSRETQYF
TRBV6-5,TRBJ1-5,CASSYAWGAGQPQHF
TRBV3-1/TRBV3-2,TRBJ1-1,CASSPLGGNTEAFF
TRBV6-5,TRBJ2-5,CASRRDRSQETQYF
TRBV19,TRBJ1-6,CASGTDSSYNSPLHF
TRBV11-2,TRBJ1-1,CASSFQGPTEAFF
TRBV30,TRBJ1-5,CAWSAPKGHLSNQPQHF
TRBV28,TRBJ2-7,CASSFLPGTSGGRSSYEQYF
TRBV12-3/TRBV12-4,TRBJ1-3,CASSLPPRNTIYF